This T cell receptor beta chain was recorded in a study of cytomegalovirus exposure and HLA in healthy donors. 60 Vbeta and 13 Jbeta primers were used in PCR. Only in-frame clones appear in the TCRdb table, and some are missing; sequencing was by immunoSEQ multiplex PCR. The profile shows about 120,000 clones, about 74% of them singletons. This clone was counted only a few times. The antigen is not known. Study-wide results and caveats: Earlier findings revealed that most TCR beta V segments proved productive either about 87% or about 30% of the time.

V lost 6 bases, J lost 0 bases, and 11 bases lay in between. This CDR3 is built from 15 residues. Germline CDR1 SNHLY, CDR2 FYNNEI. This clonotype was sampled from a woman aged 40 to 50 in good health and CMV-seropositive. Sequencing was performed on PBMCs. The V call is TRBV2, the J call TRBJ1-4; a possible D gene is TRBD1 (6 bases). CDR3: CASSRGPATNEKLFF. CDR3 DNA sequence: TGTGCCAGCAGCAGGGGTCCTGCAACTAATGAAAAACTGTTTTTT.